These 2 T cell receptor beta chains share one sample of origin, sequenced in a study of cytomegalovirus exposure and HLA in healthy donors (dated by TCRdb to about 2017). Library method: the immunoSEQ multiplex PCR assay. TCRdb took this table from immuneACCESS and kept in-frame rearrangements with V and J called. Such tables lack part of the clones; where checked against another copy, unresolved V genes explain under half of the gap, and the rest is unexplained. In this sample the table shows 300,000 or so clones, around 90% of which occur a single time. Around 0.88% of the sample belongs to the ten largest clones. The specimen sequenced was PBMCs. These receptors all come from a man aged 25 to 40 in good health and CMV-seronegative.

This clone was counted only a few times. For the CDR3, the DNA is TGCGCCAGCAGCCAAGATTTCCGTCCTAATGAAAAACTGTTTTTT. Translation gives CASSQDFRPNEKLFF. This chain connects TRBV4-1 to TRBJ1-4; unclear D gene. CDR3 size: 15 residues. Germline V gene lookup returns CDR1 MGHRA and CDR2 YSYEKL. V was cut by 0 bases and J by 3 bases, with 8 bases left in between.

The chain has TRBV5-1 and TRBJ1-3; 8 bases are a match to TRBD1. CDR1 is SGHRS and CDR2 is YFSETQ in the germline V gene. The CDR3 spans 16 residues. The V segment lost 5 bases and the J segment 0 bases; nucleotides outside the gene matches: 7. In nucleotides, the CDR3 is TGCGCCAGCAGTCCGGGACAGGAGAGCTCTGGAAACACCATATATTTT. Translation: CASSPGQESSGNTIYF.